This record looks at one TCR beta chain sequence and its context. The data were obtained in a study of blood T cell repertoires in COVID-19. For the study at large: PBMCs, B-cell-depleted T cells, or T cells provided the cDNA or gDNA that made up the material.

Per germline, CDR1 LNHDA and CDR2 SQIVND (reference sequence). This CDR3 has 14 residues. V was clipped by 7 bases and J by 1 base, with 10 bases between them. How the authors handled the data: It was from reference gene primer amplification that nucleated cell counts were estimated. The table came from immunoSEQ multiplex PCR; TCRdb's copy has only in-frame clones and leaves some out. V and J calls and clone size follow that table, whereas D and trimming were derived from the DNA. The table has around 88,000 clones, roughly nine tenths seen once. Sequenced material: peripheral blood. This clonotype originated in a man aged 55-75 years with acute or convalescent COVID-19. The V and J genes are TRBV19 and TRBJ2-2; D call uncertain. CDR3 amino acids: CASKETGNTGELFF. In nucleotides, the CDR3 is TGTGCCAGTAAGGAGACGGGGAACACCGGGGAGCTGTTTTTT.